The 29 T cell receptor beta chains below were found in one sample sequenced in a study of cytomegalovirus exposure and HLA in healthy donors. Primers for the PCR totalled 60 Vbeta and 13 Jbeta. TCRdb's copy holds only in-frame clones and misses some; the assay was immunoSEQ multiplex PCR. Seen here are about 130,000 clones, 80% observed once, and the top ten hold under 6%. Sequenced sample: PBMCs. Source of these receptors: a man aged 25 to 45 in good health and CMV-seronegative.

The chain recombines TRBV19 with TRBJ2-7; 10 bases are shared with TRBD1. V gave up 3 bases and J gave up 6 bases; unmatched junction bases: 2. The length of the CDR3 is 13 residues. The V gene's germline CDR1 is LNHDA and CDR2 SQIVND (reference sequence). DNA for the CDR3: TGTGCCAGTAGTATGGGACAGGGGAGCGAGCAGTACTTC. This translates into CASSMGQGSEQYF.

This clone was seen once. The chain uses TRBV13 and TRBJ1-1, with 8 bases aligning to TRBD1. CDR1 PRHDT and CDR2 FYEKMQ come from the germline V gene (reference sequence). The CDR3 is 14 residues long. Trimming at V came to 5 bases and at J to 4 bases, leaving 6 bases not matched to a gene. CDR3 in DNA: TGTGCCAGCAGCCACCGACAGGGGCCCACTGAAGCTTTCTTT. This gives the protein CASSHRQGPTEAFF.

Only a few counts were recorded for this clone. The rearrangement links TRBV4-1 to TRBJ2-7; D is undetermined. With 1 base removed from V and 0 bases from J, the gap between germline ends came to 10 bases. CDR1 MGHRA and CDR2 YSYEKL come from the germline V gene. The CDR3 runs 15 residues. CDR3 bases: TGCGCCAGCAGCCAAGGCGCCTCAAGCTCCTACGAGCAGTACTTC. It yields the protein CASSQGASSSYEQYF.

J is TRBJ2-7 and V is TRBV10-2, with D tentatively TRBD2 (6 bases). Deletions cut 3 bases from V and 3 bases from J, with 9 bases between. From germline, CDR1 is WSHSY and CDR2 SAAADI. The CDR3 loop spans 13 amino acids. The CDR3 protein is CASSENSGYEQYF. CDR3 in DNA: TGCGCCAGCAGTGAAAATAGCGGCTACGAGCAGTACTTC.

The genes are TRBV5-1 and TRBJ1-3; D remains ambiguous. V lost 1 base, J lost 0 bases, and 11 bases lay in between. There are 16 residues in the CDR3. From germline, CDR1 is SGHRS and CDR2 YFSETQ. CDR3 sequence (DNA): TGCGCCAGCAGCTTGACCGACGGGAGCTCTGGAAACACCATATATTTT. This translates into CASSLTDGSSGNTIYF.

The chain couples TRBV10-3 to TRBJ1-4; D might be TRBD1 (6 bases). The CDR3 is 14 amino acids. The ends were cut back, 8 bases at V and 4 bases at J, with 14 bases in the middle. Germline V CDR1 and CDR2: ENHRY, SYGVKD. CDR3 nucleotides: TGTGCCATCTCCCGGACAGCTATTAATGAAAAACTGTTTTTT. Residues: CAISRTAINEKLFF.

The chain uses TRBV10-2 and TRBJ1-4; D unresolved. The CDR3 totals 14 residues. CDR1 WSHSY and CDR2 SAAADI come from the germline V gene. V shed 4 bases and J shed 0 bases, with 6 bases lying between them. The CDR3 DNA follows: TGCGCCAGCAGTGTGCGGGCAACTAATGAAAAACTGTTTTTT. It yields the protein CASSVRATNEKLFF.

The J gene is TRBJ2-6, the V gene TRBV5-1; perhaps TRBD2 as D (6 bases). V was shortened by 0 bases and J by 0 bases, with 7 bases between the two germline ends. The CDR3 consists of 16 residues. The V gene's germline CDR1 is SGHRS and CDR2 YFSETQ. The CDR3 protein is CASSLEGGSGANVLTF. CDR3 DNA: TGCGCCAGCAGCTTGGAGGGAGGCTCTGGGGCCAACGTCCTGACTTTC. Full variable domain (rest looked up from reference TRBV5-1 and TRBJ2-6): KAGVTQTPRYLIKTRGQQVTLSCSPISGHRSVSWYQQTPGQGLQFLFEYFSETQRNKGNFPGRFSGRQFSNSRSEMNVSTLELGDSALYLCASSLEGGSGANVLTFGAGSRLTVL.

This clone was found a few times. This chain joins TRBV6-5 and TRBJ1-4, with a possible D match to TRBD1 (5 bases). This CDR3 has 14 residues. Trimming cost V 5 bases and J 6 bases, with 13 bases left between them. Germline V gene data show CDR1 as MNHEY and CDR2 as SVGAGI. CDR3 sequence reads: CASSQGTGDEKLFF. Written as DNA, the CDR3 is TGTGCCAGCAGTCAAGGGACTGGGGATGAAAAACTGTTTTTT.

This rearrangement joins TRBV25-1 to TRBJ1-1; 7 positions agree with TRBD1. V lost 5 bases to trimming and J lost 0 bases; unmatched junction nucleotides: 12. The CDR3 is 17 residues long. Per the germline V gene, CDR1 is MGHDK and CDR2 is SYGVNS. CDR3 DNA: TGTGCCAGCAGTTCGTCAACCGGGACAGAGATGAACACTGAAGCTTTCTTT. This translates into CASSSSTGTEMNTEAFF.

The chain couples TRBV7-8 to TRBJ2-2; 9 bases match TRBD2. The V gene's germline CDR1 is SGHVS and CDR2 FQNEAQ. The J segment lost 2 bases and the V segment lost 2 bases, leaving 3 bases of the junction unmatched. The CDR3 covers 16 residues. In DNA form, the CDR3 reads TGTGCCAGCAGCTTAATAGCGGGGGAAAACACCGGGGAGCTGTTTTTT. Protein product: CASSLIAGENTGELFF. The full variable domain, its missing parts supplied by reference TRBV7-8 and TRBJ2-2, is GAGVSQSPRYKVAKRGQDVALRCDPISGHVSLFWYQQALGQGPEFLTYFQNEAQLDKSGLPSDRFFAERPEGSVSTLKIQRTQQEDSAVYLCASSLIAGENTGELFFGEGSRLTVL.

The CDR3, as DNA: TGTGCCAGCAGCAGTCCGGGACAGGGGACGGACGAGCAGTACTTC. Translation gives CASSSPGQGTDEQYF. The chain has TRBV5-4 and TRBJ2-7; 10 bases are a match to TRBD1. Trimming took 4 bases from V and 5 from J; bases not matched to a gene: 9. CDR3 length: 15 residues. Germline CDR1 is SGHNT and CDR2 is YYREEE (reference sequence).

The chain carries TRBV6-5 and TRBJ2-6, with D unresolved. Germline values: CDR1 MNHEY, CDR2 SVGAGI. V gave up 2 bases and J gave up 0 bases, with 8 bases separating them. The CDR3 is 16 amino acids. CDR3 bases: TGTGCCAGCAGTTACATGGCCACCTCTGGGGCCAACGTCCTGACTTTC. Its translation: CASSYMATSGANVLTF.

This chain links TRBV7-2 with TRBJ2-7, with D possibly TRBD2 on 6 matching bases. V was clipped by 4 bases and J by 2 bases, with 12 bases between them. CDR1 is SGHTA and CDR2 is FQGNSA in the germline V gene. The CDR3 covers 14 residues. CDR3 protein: CASSSSGLPYEQYF. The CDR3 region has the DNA TGTGCCAGCAGCTCCAGCGGGCTACCCTACGAGCAGTACTTC.

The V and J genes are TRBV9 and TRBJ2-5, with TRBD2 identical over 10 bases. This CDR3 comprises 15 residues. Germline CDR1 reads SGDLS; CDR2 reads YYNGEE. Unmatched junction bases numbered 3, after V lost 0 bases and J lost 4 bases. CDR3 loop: CASSVGVAGGETQYF. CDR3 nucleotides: TGTGCCAGCAGCGTAGGAGTAGCGGGAGGAGAGACCCAGTACTTC.

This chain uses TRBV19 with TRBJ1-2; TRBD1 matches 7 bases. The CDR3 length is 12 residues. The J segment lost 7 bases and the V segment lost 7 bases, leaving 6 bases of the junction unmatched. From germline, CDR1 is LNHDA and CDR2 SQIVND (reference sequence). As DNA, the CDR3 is TGTGCCAGTAACCGACAGGGTTTTGGCTACACCTTC. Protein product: CASNRQGFGYTF.

The chain's CDR3 is CASSLSGSYEQYF. CDR3 bases: TGTGCCAGCAGCCTTAGCGGGAGTTACGAGCAGTACTTC. V and J are TRBV7-9 and TRBJ2-7; TRBD2 matches 9 bases. Germline loops: CDR1 SEHNR, CDR2 FQNEAQ (reference sequence). Trimming at V came to 5 bases and at J to 4 bases, leaving 3 bases not matched to a gene. The CDR3 extends over 13 amino acids. Looking up the rest from reference TRBV7-9 and TRBJ2-7 gives the full variable domain: DTGVSQNPRHKITKRGQNVTFRCDPISEHNRLYWYRQTLGQGPEFLTYFQNEAQLEKSRLLSDRFSAERPKGSFSTLEIQRTEQGDSAMYLCASSLSGSYEQYFGPGTRLTVT.

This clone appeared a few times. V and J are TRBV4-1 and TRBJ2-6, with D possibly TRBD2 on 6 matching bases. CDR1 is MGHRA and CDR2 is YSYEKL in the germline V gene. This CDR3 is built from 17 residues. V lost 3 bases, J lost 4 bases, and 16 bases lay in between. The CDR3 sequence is CASSHGGARGGANVLTF. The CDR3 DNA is TGCGCCAGCAGCCACGGCGGAGCCCGGGGGGGGGCCAACGTCCTGACTTTC.

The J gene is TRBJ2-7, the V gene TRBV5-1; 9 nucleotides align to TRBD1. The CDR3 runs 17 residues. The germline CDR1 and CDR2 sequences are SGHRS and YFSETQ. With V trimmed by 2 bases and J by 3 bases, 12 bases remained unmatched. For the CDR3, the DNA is TGCGCCAGCAGCTTAACCCCTCAGGGACAGGGATACTACGAGCAGTACTTC. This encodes CASSLTPQGQGYYEQYF.

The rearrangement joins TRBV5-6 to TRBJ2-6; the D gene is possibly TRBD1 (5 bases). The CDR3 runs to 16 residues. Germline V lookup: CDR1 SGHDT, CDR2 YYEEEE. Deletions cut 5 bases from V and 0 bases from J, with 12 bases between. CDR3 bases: TGTGCCAGCAGACTACCTACAGGCTCTGGGGCCAACGTCCTGACTTTC. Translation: CASRLPTGSGANVLTF.

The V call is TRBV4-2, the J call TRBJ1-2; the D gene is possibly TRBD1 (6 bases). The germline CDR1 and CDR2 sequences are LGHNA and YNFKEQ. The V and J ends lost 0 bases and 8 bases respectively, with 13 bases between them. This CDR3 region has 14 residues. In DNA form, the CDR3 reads TGTGCCAGCAGCCAAGACTACAGGGCAGGAGGCTACACCTTC. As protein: CASSQDYRAGGYTF.

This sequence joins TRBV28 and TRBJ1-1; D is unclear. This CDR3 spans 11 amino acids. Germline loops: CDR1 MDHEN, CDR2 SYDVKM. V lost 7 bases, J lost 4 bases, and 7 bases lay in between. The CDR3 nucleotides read TGTGCCAGCACGCCGGGCACTGAAGCTTTCTTT. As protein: CASTPGTEAFF. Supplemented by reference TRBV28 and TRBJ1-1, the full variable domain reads DVKVTQSSRYLVKRTGEKVFLECVQDMDHENMFWYRQDPGLGLRLIYFSYDVKMKEKGDIPEGYSVSREKKERFSLILESASTNQTSMYLCASTPGTEAFFGQGTRLTVV.

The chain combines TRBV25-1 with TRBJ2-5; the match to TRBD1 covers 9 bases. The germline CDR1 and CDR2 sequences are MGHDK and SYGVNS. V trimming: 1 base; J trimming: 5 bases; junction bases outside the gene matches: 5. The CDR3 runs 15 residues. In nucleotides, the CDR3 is TGTGCCAGCAGTGAATTAACAGGGGGCCTCGAGACCCAGTACTTC. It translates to CASSELTGGLETQYF.

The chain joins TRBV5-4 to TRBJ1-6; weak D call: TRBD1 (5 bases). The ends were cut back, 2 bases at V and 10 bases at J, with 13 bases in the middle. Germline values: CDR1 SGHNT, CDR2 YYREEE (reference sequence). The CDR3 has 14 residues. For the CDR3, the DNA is TGTGCCAGCAGCTTTGAGGCAGGGCCCTCACCCCTCCACTTT. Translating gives CASSFEAGPSPLHF.

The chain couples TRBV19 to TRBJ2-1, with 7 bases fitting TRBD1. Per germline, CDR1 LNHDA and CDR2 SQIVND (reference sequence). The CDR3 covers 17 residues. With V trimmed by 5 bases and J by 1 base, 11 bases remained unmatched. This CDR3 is CASSPRQGAMSYNEQFF. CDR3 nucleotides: TGTGCCAGTAGTCCGAGACAGGGAGCGATGTCCTACAATGAGCAGTTCTTC.

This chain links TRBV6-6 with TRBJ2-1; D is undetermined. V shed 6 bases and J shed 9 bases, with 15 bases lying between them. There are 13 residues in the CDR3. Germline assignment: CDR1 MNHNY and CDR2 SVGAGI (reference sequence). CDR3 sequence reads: CASRREATGEQFF. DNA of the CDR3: TGTGCCAGCAGAAGAGAGGCGACGGGTGAGCAGTTCTTC.

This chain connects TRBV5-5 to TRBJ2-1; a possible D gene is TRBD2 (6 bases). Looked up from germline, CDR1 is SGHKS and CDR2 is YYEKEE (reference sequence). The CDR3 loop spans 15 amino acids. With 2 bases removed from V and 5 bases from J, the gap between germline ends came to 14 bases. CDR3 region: CASSFPTSSHNEQFF. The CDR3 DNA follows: TGTGCCAGCAGCTTCCCCACTAGCAGTCACAATGAGCAGTTCTTC. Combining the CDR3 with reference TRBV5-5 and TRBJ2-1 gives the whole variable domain DAGVTQSPTHLIKTRGQQVTLRCSPISGHKSVSWYQQVLGQGPQFIFQYYEKEERGRGNFPDRFSARQFPNYSSELNVNALLLGDSALYLCASSFPTSSHNEQFFGPGTRLTVL.

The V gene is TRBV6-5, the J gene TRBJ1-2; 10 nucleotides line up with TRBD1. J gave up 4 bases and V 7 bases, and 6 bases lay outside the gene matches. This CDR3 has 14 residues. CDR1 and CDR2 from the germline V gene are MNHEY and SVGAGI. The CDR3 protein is CASIDRGRSYGYTF. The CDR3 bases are TGTGCCAGCATAGACAGGGGGCGCAGCTATGGCTACACCTTC.

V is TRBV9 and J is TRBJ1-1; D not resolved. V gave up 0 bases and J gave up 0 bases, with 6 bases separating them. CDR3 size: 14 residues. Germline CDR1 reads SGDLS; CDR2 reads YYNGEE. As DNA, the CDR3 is TGTGCCAGCAGCGTAGGTAACATGAACACTGAAGCTTTCTTT. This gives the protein CASSVGNMNTEAFF. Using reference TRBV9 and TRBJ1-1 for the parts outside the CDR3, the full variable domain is DSGVTQTPKHLITATGQRVTLRCSPRSGDLSVYWYQQSLDQGLQFLIQYYNGEERAKGNILERFSAQQFPDLHSELNLSSLELGDSALYFCASSVGNMNTEAFFGQGTRLTVV.